This TCR beta chain was sequenced during a study of regulatory T cells in long-lasting Graves disease. The CDR3 totals 12 residues. V was shortened by 1 base and J by 5 bases, with 5 bases between the two germline ends. Germline V lookup: CDR1 MNHEY, CDR2 SVGAGI. Building of the TCR beta libraries involved iRepertoire HTBI primers and Arm-PCR of CDR3 regions. TCRdb called the multiplex PCR reads again in MiXCR, with one record for every CDR3 protein. The sample has roughly 300,000 distinct CDR3 sequences; around 20% are singletons. Time point defined: persistent/refractory GD, antithyroid drugs over 5 years with positive TRAb. Scientists built the TCR library using RNA that was extracted from PBMCs. This clonotype occurred many times.

This TCR was sampled from a female donor with Graves disease. The chain is built from TRBV6-5 and TRBJ1-2; D not certain. This specimen was peripheral blood mononuclear cells (PBMCs), taken when the disease was refractory, from a patient treated with antithyroid drugs. The CDR3 loop is CASSYYGYGYTF. CDR3 bases: TGTGCCAGCAGTTACTATGGATATGGCTACACCTTC.